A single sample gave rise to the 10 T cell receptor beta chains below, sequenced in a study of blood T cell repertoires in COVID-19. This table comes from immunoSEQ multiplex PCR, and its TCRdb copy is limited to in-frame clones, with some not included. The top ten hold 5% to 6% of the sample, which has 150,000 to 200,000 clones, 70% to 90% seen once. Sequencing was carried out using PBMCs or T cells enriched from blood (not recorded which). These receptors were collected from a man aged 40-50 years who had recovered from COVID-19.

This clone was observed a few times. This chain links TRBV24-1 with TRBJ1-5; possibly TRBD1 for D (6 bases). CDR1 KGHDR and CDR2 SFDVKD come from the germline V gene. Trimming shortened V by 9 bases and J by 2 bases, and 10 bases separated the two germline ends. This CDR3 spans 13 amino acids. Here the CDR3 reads CATQRQGNQPQHF. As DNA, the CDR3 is TGTGCCACCCAACGACAGGGCAATCAGCCCCAGCATTTT.

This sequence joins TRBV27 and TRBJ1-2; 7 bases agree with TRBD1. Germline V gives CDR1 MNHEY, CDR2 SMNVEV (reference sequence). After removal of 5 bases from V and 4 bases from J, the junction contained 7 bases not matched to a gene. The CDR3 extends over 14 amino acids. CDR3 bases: TGTGCCAGCAGTCCTCGACAGGGACCCTATGGCTACACCTTC. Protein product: CASSPRQGPYGYTF.

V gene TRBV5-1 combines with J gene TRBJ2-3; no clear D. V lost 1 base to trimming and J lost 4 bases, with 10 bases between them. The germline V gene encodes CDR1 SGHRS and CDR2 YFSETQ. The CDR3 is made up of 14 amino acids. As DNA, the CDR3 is TGCGCCAGCAGCTTGTTAGTCGCGGCAGATACGCAGTATTTT. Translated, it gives CASSLLVAADTQYF.

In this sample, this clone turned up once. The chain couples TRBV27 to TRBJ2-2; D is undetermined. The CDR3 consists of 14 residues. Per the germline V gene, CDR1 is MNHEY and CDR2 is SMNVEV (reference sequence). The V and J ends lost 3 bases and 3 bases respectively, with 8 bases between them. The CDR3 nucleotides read TGTGCCAGCAGTTTGGCTCTGGACACCGGGGAGCTGTTTTTT. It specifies CASSLALDTGELFF.

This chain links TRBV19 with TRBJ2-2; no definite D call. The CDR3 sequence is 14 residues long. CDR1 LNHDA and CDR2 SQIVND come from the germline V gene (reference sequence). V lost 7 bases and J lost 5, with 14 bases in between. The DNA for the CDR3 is TGTGCCAGTATTATGGATTCGAGGACCGGGGAGCTGTTTTTT. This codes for CASIMDSRTGELFF.

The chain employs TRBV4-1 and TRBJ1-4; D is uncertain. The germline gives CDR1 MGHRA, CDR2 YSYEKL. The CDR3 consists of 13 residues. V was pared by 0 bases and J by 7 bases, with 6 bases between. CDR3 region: CASSQDPGEKLFF. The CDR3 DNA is TGCGCCAGCAGCCAAGATCCAGGTGAAAAACTGTTTTTT.

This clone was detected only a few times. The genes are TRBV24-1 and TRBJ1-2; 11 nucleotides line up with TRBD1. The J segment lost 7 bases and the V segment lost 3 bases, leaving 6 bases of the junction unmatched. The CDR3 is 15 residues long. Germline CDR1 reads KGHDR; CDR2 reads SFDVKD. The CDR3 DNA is TGTGCCACCAGTGATCCAGGGACAGGGGGTGGTGGCTACACCTTC. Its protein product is CATSDPGTGGGGYTF.

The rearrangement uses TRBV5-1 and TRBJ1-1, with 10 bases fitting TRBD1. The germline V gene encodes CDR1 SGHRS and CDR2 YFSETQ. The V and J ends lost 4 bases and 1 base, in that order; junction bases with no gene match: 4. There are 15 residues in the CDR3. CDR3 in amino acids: CASSQRDRGNTEAFF. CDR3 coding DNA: TGCGCCAGCAGCCAAAGGGACAGGGGGAACACTGAAGCTTTCTTT.

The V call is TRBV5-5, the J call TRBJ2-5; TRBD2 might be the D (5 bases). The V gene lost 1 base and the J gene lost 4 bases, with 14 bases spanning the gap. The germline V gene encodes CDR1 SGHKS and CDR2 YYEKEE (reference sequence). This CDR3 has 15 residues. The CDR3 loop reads CASSLNEGAGETQYF. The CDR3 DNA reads TGTGCCAGCAGCTTGAATGAGGGAGCAGGAGAGACCCAGTACTTC.

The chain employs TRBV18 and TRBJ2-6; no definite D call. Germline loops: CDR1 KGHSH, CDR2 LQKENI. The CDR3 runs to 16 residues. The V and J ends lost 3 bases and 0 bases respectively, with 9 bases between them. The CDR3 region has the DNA TGTGCCAGCTCACCGACTCGGATCTCTGGGGCCAACGTCCTGACTTTC. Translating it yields CASSPTRISGANVLTF.